The TCR beta chain under discussion was sequenced for a study of blood T cell repertoires in COVID-19. Across the study: Whether acute or convalescent, the COVID-19 samples came from the United States, Italy and Spain. Sample material is recorded as cDNA or gDNA derived from T cells, B-cell-depleted T cells, or PBMCs.

In the study's own analysis: Estimates of nucleated cell counts were drawn from the amplification of reference gene primers. The data were produced by immunoSEQ multiplex PCR, yet TCRdb's version contains in-frame clones alone and is incomplete. Clone size and the V and J calls come from that table; the DNA yielded D and trimming. Among tens of thousands of clones listed, about 76% were seen once. The CDR3 contains 15 residues. CDR1 and CDR2 (germline): SGHKS, YYEKEE (reference sequence). V was pared by 4 bases and J by 5 bases, with 11 bases of the junction left unmatched. What was sequenced was peripheral blood. The chain uses TRBV5-5 and TRBJ2-5, with 7 bases aligning to TRBD1. This receptor was identified in a man between 65 and 85 years old with active or convalescent COVID-19. The CDR3 spells CASSATETGSETQYF. The DNA of the CDR3 is TGTGCCAGCAGCGCCACCGAGACAGGGTCGGAGACCCAGTACTTC.